These 3 T cell receptor beta chains originate from one sample sequenced in a study of CD8 T cells in Susac syndrome. Random hexamers were used to reverse transcribe an amount of roughly 0.45 to 1 ug RNA. TCRdb ran MiXCR on the immunoSEQ multiplex PCR reads and lists one entry per CDR3 protein. The repertoire holds about 120,000 distinct CDR3 sequences, with about 95% as singletons. Sequences were obtained from CD4+ T cells from PBMCs. The origin of the receptors is a human donor in good health.

The chain employs TRBV20-1 and TRBJ2-3, with D tentatively TRBD2 (6 bases). Germline-derived CDR1 and CDR2 are DFQATT and SNEGSKA (reference sequence). This CDR3 spans 16 amino acids. Trimming cost V 5 bases and J 3 bases, with 21 bases left between them. For the CDR3, the DNA is TGCAGTGCTCGGTTTGCGGGAAGGACCTTAACAGATACGCAGTATTTT. It translates to CSARFAGRTLTDTQYF.

This clonotype showed up just once. The chain carries TRBV6-5 and TRBJ1-6; D call uncertain. Germline loops: CDR1 MNHEY, CDR2 SVGAGI. V lost 4 bases and J lost 4, with 8 bases in between. The CDR3 extends over 14 amino acids. The DNA for the CDR3 is TGTGCCAGCAGTTTGTCCGTGTATAATTCACCCCTCCACTTT. Translated, it gives CASSLSVYNSPLHF.

The sample holds a few counts of this clonotype. The chain uses TRBV18 and TRBJ2-7; D is possibly TRBD2 (6 bases). The V gene's germline CDR1 is KGHSH and CDR2 LQKENI. The CDR3 is 13 residues long. The germline V and J ends were trimmed by 2 bases and 4 bases, with 9 bases remaining between them. Here the CDR3 reads CASSPGTPYEQYF. In nucleotides, the CDR3 is TGTGCCAGCTCACCAGGGACTCCTTACGAGCAGTACTTC. Drawing the rest from reference TRBV18 and TRBJ2-7, the complete variable domain is NAGVMQNPRHLVRRRGQEARLRCSPMKGHSHVYWYRQLPEEGLKFMVYLQKENIIDESGMPKERFSAEFPKEGPSILRIQQVVRGDSAAYFCASSPGTPYEQYFGPGTRLTVT.